This TCR beta chain was found in a study of regulatory T cells in long-lasting Graves disease. Concerning this clonotype: Its cognate antigen is unknown.

iRepertoire HTBI primers and Arm-PCR of CDR3 regions built TCR beta libraries. Original methodology: Among the samples, roughly 61 TRBV and 14 TRBJ segments were identified. Using its own MiXCR run on the multiplex PCR reads, TCRdb lists one record per CDR3 protein. The V and J calls follow TCRdb's processing rather than the paper's. The data show 400,000 or so distinct CDR3 sequences, 23% seen once. Germline values: CDR1 DFQATT, CDR2 SNEGSKA (reference sequence). The CDR3 consists of 18 residues. V was pared by 2 bases and J by 0 bases, with 14 bases of the junction left unmatched. Findings and caveats of the study: Relative to newly diagnosed Graves' patients, persistent ones had lower TCR diversity.

Regarding time point: persistent/refractory GD, antithyroid drugs over 5 years with positive TRAb. Scientists built the TCR library using RNA that was extracted from PBMCs. The diagnosis of Graves' disease used American Thyroid Association guidelines. V and J are TRBV20-1 and TRBJ2-3, with 7 bases identical to TRBD2. The source material was peripheral blood mononuclear cells (PBMCs), sampled when the disease was refractory, from a patient treated with antithyroid drugs. This receptor was obtained from a female donor with Graves disease. The CDR3 reads CSARTENQLALSTDTQYF. DNA of the CDR3: TGCAGTGCTAGAACCGAAAACCAACTAGCGCTGAGCACAGATACGCAGTATTTT.